The 12 T cell receptor beta chains listed next were all sequenced from one sample in a study of blood T cell repertoires in COVID-19. Data came from immunoSEQ multiplex PCR; TCRdb stores just in-frame clones and leaves some out. There are around 370,000 clones in the sample; more than 75% occur only once, and roughly 3.4% lies in the top ten. The sequencing input was peripheral blood. Every receptor here comes from a woman younger than 35 who had recovered from COVID-19.

This chain joins TRBV4-3 and TRBJ2-2; no clear D gene. Trimming shortened V by 0 bases and J by 4 bases, and 9 bases separated the two germline ends. The length of the CDR3 is 15 residues. The germline gives CDR1 LGHNA, CDR2 YSLEER. CDR3 nucleotides: TGCGCCAGCAGCCAAGATGGGCGCGTCACCGGGGAGCTGTTTTTT. The encoded protein is CASSQDGRVTGELFF.

The chain joins TRBV30 to TRBJ1-1, with 9 bases that match TRBD1. CDR1 and CDR2 (germline): GTSNPN, SVGIG (reference sequence). This CDR3 is built from 14 residues. V was clipped by 5 bases and J by 2 bases; unmatched bases: 6. The CDR3 region is CAWGKGQGNTEAFF. CDR3 nucleotides: TGTGCCTGGGGGAAGGGACAGGGTAACACTGAAGCTTTCTTT.

The chain couples TRBV30 to TRBJ1-6; possibly TRBD1 for D (5 bases). CDR3 length: 14 residues. Germline lookup yields CDR1 GTSNPN and CDR2 SVGIG (reference sequence). The V end was cut by 4 bases, the J end by 6 bases, with 13 bases between. The CDR3 bases are TGTGCCTGGAAGGTTGTGGGGGGTAATTCACCCCTCCACTTT. Translation gives CAWKVVGGNSPLHF.

The chain joins TRBV15 to TRBJ1-1, with a weak D call TRBD1 (6 bases). Trimming took off 5 bases at V and 1 base at J, with 14 bases between the two ends. The CDR3 is made up of 15 amino acids. The germline gives CDR1 LNHNV, CDR2 YYDKDF (reference sequence). In DNA, the CDR3 is TGTGCCACCAGCTTCCCCGGGACAAAGAACACTGAAGCTTTCTTT. As protein: CATSFPGTKNTEAFF.

This chain uses TRBV14 with TRBJ1-3; no firm D call. CDR3 length: 14 residues. V lost 5 bases and J lost 0, with 8 bases in between. The germline CDR1 and CDR2 sequences are SGHDN and FVKESK. CDR3 DNA sequence: TGTGCCAGCAGCGGAGACCTCTCTGGAAACACCATATATTTT. Translation gives CASSGDLSGNTIYF.

The CDR3 DNA reads TGCAGCGGGTTTTTTAGCGGAGGAGAGACCCAGTACTTC. Translating gives CSGFFSGGETQYF. The chain recombines TRBV29-1 with TRBJ2-5; D perhaps matches TRBD2 (6 bases). This CDR3 region has 13 residues. V lost 7 bases and J lost 4, with 16 bases in between. Germline CDR1 SQVTM, CDR2 ANQGSEA.

The V and J genes are TRBV5-4 and TRBJ2-2; 12 bases are a match to TRBD2. Germline V gives CDR1 SGHNT, CDR2 YYREEE (reference sequence). V lost 1 base to trimming and J lost 5 bases; unmatched junction nucleotides: 3. The CDR3 contains 16 residues. CDR3 in amino acids: CASSLRTSGKTGELFF. The CDR3 nucleotides read TGTGCCAGCAGCTTGAGGACTAGCGGGAAAACCGGGGAGCTGTTTTTT. Combining the CDR3 with reference TRBV5-4 and TRBJ2-2 gives the whole variable domain ETGVTQSPTHLIKTRGQQVTLRCSSQSGHNTVSWYQQALGQGPQFIFQYYREEENGRGNFPPRFSGLQFPNYSSELNVNALELDDSALYLCASSLRTSGKTGELFFGEGSRLTVL.

The V and J genes are TRBV4-1 and TRBJ2-5; TRBD2 aligns across 12 bases. The CDR3 length is 17 residues. The junction had 8 bases not matched to a gene; V was cut back by 1 base and J by 5 bases. From germline, CDR1 is MGHRA and CDR2 YSYEKL. The CDR3 sequence is CASSQGALAGGGETQYF. Here the CDR3 DNA reads TGCGCCAGCAGCCAAGGGGCACTAGCGGGAGGCGGGGAGACCCAGTACTTC.

The chain recombines TRBV3-1 (or the pseudogene TRBV3-2) with TRBJ1-1; D gene ambiguous. The CDR3 consists of 14 residues. Germline V gene data show CDR1 as LGHDT and CDR2 as YNNKEL (reference sequence). Trimming took off 2 bases at V and 1 base at J, with 8 bases between the two ends. In DNA form, the CDR3 reads TGTGCCAGCAGCCAATTGGACTCGAACACTGAAGCTTTCTTT. Translation: CASSQLDSNTEAFF.

The chain's CDR3 is CASSLSGRGEKLFF. CDR3 nucleotide sequence: TGTGCCAGCAGTCTAAGCGGGAGAGGAGAAAAACTGTTTTTT. V and J are TRBV6-5 and TRBJ1-4, with no clear D. V lost 5 bases and J lost 8, with 15 bases in between. The CDR3 totals 14 residues. The V gene's germline CDR1 is MNHEY and CDR2 SVGAGI.

The chain uses TRBV4-3 and TRBJ2-2; 10 bases are a match to TRBD2. With 1 base clipped from V and 8 bases from J, the junction kept 13 bases outside the gene matches. The V gene's germline CDR1 is LGHNA and CDR2 YSLEER. The CDR3 is 18 residues long. Here the CDR3 reads CASSQAGWLAGVPGELFF. The CDR3 nucleotides read TGCGCCAGCAGCCAAGCCGGGTGGCTAGCGGGAGTTCCAGGGGAGCTGTTTTTT.

The rearrangement links TRBV6-2 or TRBV6-3 to TRBJ2-1; D is unresolved. With 5 bases removed from V and 3 bases from J, the gap between germline ends came to 11 bases. Germline V gene lookup returns CDR1 MNHEY and CDR2 SVGEGT. This CDR3 comprises 14 residues. DNA for the CDR3: TGTGCCAGCAGTCCAGCGACCGGCTACAATGAGCAGTTCTTC. This gives the protein CASSPATGYNEQFF.